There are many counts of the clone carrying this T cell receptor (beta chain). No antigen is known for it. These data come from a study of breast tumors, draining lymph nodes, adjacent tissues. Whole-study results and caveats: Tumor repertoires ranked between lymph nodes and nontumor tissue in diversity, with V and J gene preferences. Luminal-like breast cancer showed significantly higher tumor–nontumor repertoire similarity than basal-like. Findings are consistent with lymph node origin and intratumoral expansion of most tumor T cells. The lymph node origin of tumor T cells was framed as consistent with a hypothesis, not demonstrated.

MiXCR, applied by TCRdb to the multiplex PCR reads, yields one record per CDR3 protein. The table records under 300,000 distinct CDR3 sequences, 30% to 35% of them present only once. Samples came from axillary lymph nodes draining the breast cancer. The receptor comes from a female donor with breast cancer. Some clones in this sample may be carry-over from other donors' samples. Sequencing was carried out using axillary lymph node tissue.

CDR3 nucleotide sequence: TGTGCCAGTAGTATGCCCCTTTGGGGGGTGAGCTACACCTTC. Its translation: CASSMPLWGVSYTF. This rearrangement joins TRBV19 to TRBJ1-2; possibly TRBD1 for D (5 bases). In germline, CDR1 is LNHDA, CDR2 SQIVND (reference sequence). V was trimmed by 3 bases and J by 9 bases, leaving 17 bases between them. This CDR3 is 14 amino acids long.